The rows below give T cell receptor beta chains drawn from one sample of a study of blood T cells in healthy people across ages. TCRdb independently ran MiXCR on the 5' RACE reads; one entry per CDR3 protein. The repertoire holds around 1,000,000 distinct CDR3 sequences, with approximately 25% as singletons. This same sample was also part of a study on T cells of mothers and their children.

The sequencing sample was made of blood. These receptors all stem from a girl aged 2-10 years in good health. The CDR3 runs from the conserved cysteine through the conserved F or W. A D gene is named only where the DNA matches it firmly. Size is omitted from some rows. Given values are once, few, many or a class for expanded clones.

>-|TRBV18|12|TRBJ1-1|-
TGTGCCAGCTCGAAGATGAACACTGAAGCTTTCTTT
CASSKMNTEAFF
>-|TRBV5-5|16|TRBJ1-1|TRBD1
TGTGCCAGCAGCTTATCCGGGACAGGGTTGGTCACTGAAGCTTTCTTT
CASSLSGTGLVTEAFF
>few|TRBV28|14|TRBJ2-5|-
TGTGCCAGCAGTCCCGGGACTCTTGAAGAGACCCAGTACTTC
CASSPGTLEETQYF
>few|TRBV28|15|TRBJ2-1|TRBD2
TGTGCCAGCAGGATCGACGGACTAGGCTACAATGAGCAGTTCTTC
CASRIDGLGYNEQFF
>-|TRBV6-5|18|TRBJ2-4|-
TGTGCCAGCAGTTACTCGAGTGGGGGGCGAGGGGTCATAAACATTCAGTACTTC
CASSYSSGGRGVINIQYF
>-|TRBV12-3/TRBV12-4|15|TRBJ1-4|-
TGTGCCAGCAGACGCAACAGGGACCTAAATGAAAAACTGTTTTTT
CASRRNRDLNEKLFF
>-|TRBV12-3/TRBV12-4|11|TRBJ1-2|-
TGTGCCAGCAGTCCCCAAGATGGCTACACCTTC
CASSPQDGYTF
>-|TRBV20-1|15|TRBJ1-5|-
TGCAGTGCTAGAGAAAGGACTGATAGCAATCAGCCTCAGCATTTT
CSARERTDSNQPQHF
>few|TRBV29-1|13|TRBJ2-5|-
TGCAGCGTTGAAATCAACGTGGGAGAGACCCAGTACTTC
CSVEINVGETQYF
>-|TRBV12-3/TRBV12-4|15|TRBJ1-4|-
TGTGCCAGCAGTTCGGGAGGGAAAGGAAACGAAAAACTGTTTTTT
CASSSGGKGNEKLFF
>-|TRBV15|14|TRBJ1-3|-
TGTGCCACCTCCAGTCAACTCACTGGAAACACCATATATTTT
CATSSQLTGNTIYF
>few|TRBV20-1|17|TRBJ2-1|TRBD2
TGCAGTGCTAGCGGTCTAGCGGGACTACCCTCCTACAATGAGCAGTTCTTC
CSASGLAGLPSYNEQFF
>-|TRBV10-3|14|TRBJ2-1|-
TGTGCCATCAGTGAGTCGGCTTGGGGCAATGAGCAGTTCTTC
CAISESAWGNEQFF
>-|TRBV4-3|16|TRBJ2-3|TRBD1
TGCGCCAGCCGCTCTCCGGGACAGCGGCGCACAGATACGCAGTATTTT
CASRSPGQRRTDTQYF
>few|TRBV24-1|15|TRBJ2-1|TRBD2
TGTGCCACCAGTGAATTAGCGGGAGGGCTTAATGAGCAGTTCTTC
CATSELAGGLNEQFF
>once|TRBV6-1|11|TRBJ1-1|-
TGTGCCAGCATAGCACTTGCTGAAGCTTTCTTT
CASIALAEAFF
>-|TRBV29-1|11|TRBJ1-1|-
TGCAGCACCGCCGTTCGCGCTGAAGCTTTCTTT
CSTAVRAEAFF
>-|TRBV20-1|14|TRBJ2-1|-
TGCAGTGCCTATAGGAGGGAGAGCTACAATGAGCAGTTCTTC
CSAYRRESYNEQFF
>-|TRBV27|15|TRBJ1-2|-
TGTGCCAGCAGTCCCCTCGGAGGAGGGAGCTATGGCTACACCTTC
CASSPLGGGSYGYTF
>-|TRBV29-1|12|TRBJ2-5|-
TGCAGCGTTGCCGACAGCCAAGAGACCCAGTACTTC
CSVADSQETQYF